The 17 T cell receptor beta chains reported below all come from one sample, sequenced in a study of T cell clonality in common variable immunodeficiency. TCRdb's table, derived via immunoSEQ multiplex PCR, lists solely in-frame clones and lacks some. The sample yields tens of thousands of clones, without any singletons. Sequenced sample: peripheral blood mononuclear cells. These receptors were collected from a person between 18 and 70 years old in good health.

This clone has at least ten counts. Read coverage stops 3 residues before the CDR3 terminus; the germline J gene supplies the remainder. The chain links TRBV19 to TRBJ2-1, with D possibly being TRBD1 or TRBD2 (5 bases each). The CDR3 has 15 residues. CDR1 is LNHDA, CDR2 SQIVND, per germline (reference sequence). V was shortened by 3 bases and J by 0 bases, with 9 bases between the two germline ends. The covered CDR3 bases are TGTGCCAGTAGTATGGCAGGGAGCTCCTACAATGAG. It codes for CASSMAGSSYNE. The whole CDR3 protein is CASSMAGSSYNEQFF.

This clone was counted between two and nine times. The read terminates 3 residues ahead of where the CDR3 ends, so the germline J gene completes it. The V gene is TRBV7-6, the J gene TRBJ2-6; 8 bases are a match to TRBD1. The germline CDR1 and CDR2 sequences are SGHVS and FNYEAQ. The CDR3 consists of 17 residues. V lost 5 bases and J lost 0; bases outside the gene matches: 6. CDR3 protein: CASSKDRASSGANVLTF. The DNA read from the CDR3 is TGTGCCAGCAGCAAGGACAGGGCGAGCTCTGGGGCCAACGTC.

This clone was observed many times. The CDR3 is cut off 3 residues early in the read; its end comes from the germline J gene. This chain uses TRBV19 with TRBJ1-1; D remains ambiguous. Germline lookup yields CDR1 LNHDA and CDR2 SQIVND (reference sequence). V was cut by 5 bases and J by 3 bases, with 10 bases left in between. The CDR3 spans 13 residues. CDR3 DNA, as far as it was read: TGTGCCAGTAGTTCCCAACGGGACACTGAA. Its protein is CASSSQRDTE. The complete CDR3 reads CASSSQRDTEAFF. Filled out from reference TRBV19 and TRBJ1-1, the complete variable domain reads DGGITQSPKYLFRKEGQNVTLSCEQNLNHDAMYWYRQDPGQGLRLIYYSQIVNDFQKGDIAEGYSVSREKKESFPLTVTSAQKNPTAFYLCASSSQRDTEAFFGQGTRLTVV.

There are many counts of this clone. Read data end 3 residues before the CDR3 end; the end is taken from the germline J gene. The chain uses TRBV5-5 and TRBJ1-2; 9 positions agree with TRBD1. This CDR3 contains 12 residues. V was pared by 7 bases and J by 6 bases, with 4 bases of the junction left unmatched. Germline V gene lookup returns CDR1 SGHKS and CDR2 YYEKEE (reference sequence). This chain's CDR3 is CASHRDRDGYTF. The CDR3 bases that were read are TGTGCCAGCCACCGGGACAGGGATGGC.

This clone was recorded at least ten times. Incomplete CDR3 DNA: TGTGCCAGCAGCTCATGGACTAGCGGGAGAGGTGAG. Its translation: CASSSWTSGRGE. The entire CDR3 reads CASSSWTSGRGEQFF. The V call is TRBV7-8, the J call TRBJ2-1; 13 bases align to TRBD2. The CDR3 is cut off 3 residues early in the read; its end comes from the germline J gene. Germline trimming cut 4 bases from V and 9 bases from J; bases unmatched to any gene: 6. Per germline, CDR1 SGHVS and CDR2 FQNEAQ. This CDR3 has 15 amino acids.

At least ten counts were recorded for this clone. The read finishes 3 residues shy of the CDR3 end, and the germline J gene is used to complete it. The V call is TRBV6-2 or TRBV6-3, the J call TRBJ2-3; 7 bases align to TRBD2. The CDR3 sequence is 15 residues long. Germline assignment: CDR1 MNHEY and CDR2 SVGEGT. V was clipped by 6 bases and J by 3 bases; unmatched bases: 9. Here the CDR3 reads CASSHGDYETDTQYF. The covered CDR3 bases are TGTGCCAGCAGCCACGGGGACTATGAAACAGATACG.

The sample holds many counts of this clone. The CDR3 end lies 3 residues beyond the end of the read and is filled in from the germline J gene. This chain links TRBV5-1 with TRBJ2-5; D could derive from TRBD1 or TRBD2 (6 bases each). Germline V CDR1 and CDR2: SGHRS, YFSETQ. This CDR3 comprises 13 residues. With 4 bases removed from V and 4 bases from J, the gap between germline ends came to 11 bases. The covered CDR3 bases are TGCGCCAGCAGCACCGGAGGGGGAGAGACC. It is translated as CASSTGGGET. The whole CDR3 is CASSTGGGETQYF.

This clone has a count of ten or more. The CDR3 end is not reached by the read, which stops 3 residues before it; the germline J gene fills it in. This chain uses TRBV4-2 with TRBJ2-5; 13 nucleotides agree with TRBD2. V lost 3 bases and J lost 2; bases outside the gene matches: 18. From germline, CDR1 is LGHNA and CDR2 YNFKEQ. The CDR3 has 21 residues. The CDR3 reads CASSHRRGLAGTKYIQETQYF. The CDR3 DNA, read in part, is TGTGCCAGCAGCCACAGGAGGGGACTAGCGGGAACTAAATACATACAAGAGACC.

This clone was detected ten times or more. Sequencing ends 3 residues short of the CDR3 end; the germline J gene provides the rest. This chain links TRBV2 with TRBJ2-3, with 12 bases matching TRBD2. After removal of 4 bases from V and 6 bases from J, the junction contained 5 bases not matched to a gene. The CDR3 loop spans 15 amino acids. Germline V lookup: CDR1 SNHLY, CDR2 FYNNEI. The CDR3 sequence: CASSGLAGVLDTQYF. The CDR3 DNA, read in part, is TGTGCCAGCAGTGGACTAGCGGGAGTCTTGGATACG.

This clone came up many times. The read falls 3 residues short of the CDR3 end, and the missing part is taken from the germline J gene. The genes are TRBV20-1 and TRBJ1-2; D is undetermined. Germline lookup yields CDR1 DFQATT and CDR2 SNEGSKA (reference sequence). The V gene lost 6 bases and the J gene lost 1 base, with 15 bases spanning the gap. CDR3 length: 14 amino acids. Here the CDR3 reads CSAKKDNFNYGYTF. Partial CDR3 DNA: TGCAGTGCCAAGAAAGACAATTTTAACTATGGC.

This clone appeared many times. Partial CDR3 DNA: TGCAGCGTTTTGGACAGAAGCCAAGAGACC. Protein product: CSVLDRSQET. The entire CDR3 sequence reads CSVLDRSQETQYF. The chain joins TRBV29-1 to TRBJ2-5; a possible D gene is TRBD1 (6 bases). The read ends 3 residues early relative to the CDR3; the germline J gene fills the gap. Trimming pared 5 bases from V and 1 base from J, leaving 11 bases between. The CDR3 contains 13 residues. CDR1 and CDR2 from the germline V gene are SQVTM and ANQGSEA. The whole variable domain, remainder taken from reference TRBV29-1 and TRBJ2-5, is SAVISQKPSRDICQRGTSLTIQCQVDSQVTMMFWYRQQPGQSLTLIATANQGSEATYESGFVIDKFPISRPNLTFSTLTVSNMSPEDSSIYLCSVLDRSQETQYFGPGTRLLVL.

There are a few counts of this clone. The read terminates 3 residues ahead of where the CDR3 ends, so the germline J gene completes it. The chain is built from TRBV7-9 and TRBJ1-1; TRBD1 matches at 9 bases. The CDR3 loop spans 15 amino acids. Germline V gene sequence: CDR1 SEHNR, CDR2 FQNEAQ (reference sequence). Partial CDR3 DNA: TGTGCCAGCAGCTCGGACTTGACAGGGGGATTTATA. Protein: CASSSDLTGGFI. The whole CDR3 region reads CASSSDLTGGFIAFF.

This clone was recorded at least ten times. The read is 3 residues too short to cover the CDR3 end, so that end is filled in from the germline J gene. The V gene is TRBV5-6, the J gene TRBJ2-5, with D perhaps TRBD1 or TRBD2 (7 bases each). CDR3 length: 15 amino acids. V lost 5 bases, J lost 6 bases, and 20 bases lay in between. Germline values: CDR1 SGHDT, CDR2 YYEEEE. This chain's CDR3 is CASRERQGGIQTQYF. The DNA read from the CDR3 is TGTGCCAGCAGGGAACGACAGGGAGGGATACAGACC.

This clone was counted many times. The read gets to within 3 residues of the CDR3 end, and the germline J gene fills in the rest. The chain links TRBV18 to TRBJ1-5; possibly TRBD1 for D (5 bases). The germline gives CDR1 KGHSH, CDR2 LQKENI. This CDR3 has 15 amino acids. V was trimmed by 3 bases and J by 7 bases, leaving 16 bases between them. Partial CDR3 DNA: TGTGCCAGCTCACCCTCCCGAGGGGATTTACAGCCC. Its translation is CASSPSRGDLQP. The entire CDR3 sequence reads CASSPSRGDLQPQHF.

The table lists this clone with many counts. The CDR3 goes on 3 residues after the read ends, and that part is filled in from the germline J gene. The chain recombines TRBV12-3 or TRBV12-4 with TRBJ2-2; weak D call: TRBD2 (6 bases). V was shortened by 1 base and J by 1 base, with 16 bases between the two germline ends. This CDR3 is 18 amino acids long. Partial CDR3 DNA: TGTGCCAGCAGTTTAGTTTGGTGGGGGGAAATGAACACCGGGGAG. Protein: CASSLVWWGEMNTGE. The entire CDR3 protein reads CASSLVWWGEMNTGELFF.

This clone was observed at least ten times. The CDR3 end falls 3 residues outside the read, so it is completed with the germline J gene. The chain uses TRBV2 and TRBJ2-3; 9 bases line up with TRBD2. Germline V lookup: CDR1 SNHLY, CDR2 FYNNEI. CDR3 size: 15 residues. Unmatched junction bases numbered 7, after V lost 3 bases and J lost 6 bases. The CDR3 loop reads CASSELREGIDTQYF. Incomplete CDR3 DNA: TGTGCCAGCAGTGAGTTGCGGGAGGGCATCGATACG.

This clone was seen ten or more times. The read is 3 residues too short to cover the CDR3 end, so that end is filled in from the germline J gene. The gene calls are TRBV5-5 and TRBJ1-1, with D possibly being TRBD1 (6 bases). Deletions cut 5 bases from V and 0 bases from J, with 14 bases between. The V gene's germline CDR1 is SGHKS and CDR2 YYEKEE (reference sequence). The CDR3 consists of 15 residues. The CDR3 bases that were read are TGTGCCAGCAGTTGGGGGCAAGGAATGAACACTGAA. This encodes CASSWGQGMNTE. The CDR3 in its entirety is CASSWGQGMNTEAFF.